Below are 18 T cell receptor beta chains sequenced from a single sample in a study of cytomegalovirus exposure and HLA in healthy donors. Primers included in the PCR were 60 Vbeta and 13 Jbeta primers. Generated by immunoSEQ multiplex PCR, the TCRdb table keeps only in-frame clones and is missing some. The repertoire has about 140,000 clones, about 80% of them found once; the top ten carry approximately 1.3%. Source material: PBMCs. The receptor source for this set is a male donor in good health and CMV-seropositive.

The CDR3: CASSLAASFNEQFF. For the CDR3, the DNA is TGTGCCAGCAGCTTAGCGGCTAGCTTCAATGAGCAGTTCTTC. This chain uses TRBV7-8 with TRBJ2-1; a weak D match, TRBD2 (5 bases). CDR1 is SGHVS and CDR2 is FQNEAQ in the germline V gene. V lost 0 bases, J lost 6 bases, and 9 bases lay in between. The CDR3 consists of 14 residues.

The rearrangement uses TRBV6-6 and TRBJ1-2; D gene ambiguous. The CDR3 sequence is 15 residues long. Germline values: CDR1 MNHNY, CDR2 SVGAGI (reference sequence). V was shortened by 5 bases and J by 4 bases, with 17 bases between the two germline ends. DNA of the CDR3: TGTGCCAGCAGTCCCCGGGTCCTCCTCTTCTATGGCTACACCTTC. Translation gives CASSPRVLLFYGYTF.

The chain combines TRBV7-6 with TRBJ2-7; 12 nucleotides align to TRBD1. Germline loops: CDR1 SGHVS, CDR2 FNYEAQ. CDR3 length: 15 residues. The V gene end was trimmed by 5 bases and the J gene end by 4 bases; junction bases not matched to a gene: 6. The CDR3 here is CASSPPGQGAYEQYF. In DNA, the CDR3 is TGTGCCAGCAGCCCGCCGGGACAGGGGGCTTACGAGCAGTACTTC.

The CDR3: CASSLDGRPSGRTSYEQYF. The CDR3 DNA reads TGTGCCAGCAGCTTAGATGGCAGGCCTAGCGGGAGAACTTCCTACGAGCAGTACTTC. This rearrangement joins TRBV11-2 to TRBJ2-7; 10 bases line up with TRBD2. Germline loops: CDR1 SGHAT, CDR2 FQNNGV. The CDR3 is made up of 19 amino acids. V gave up 0 bases and J gave up 1 base; unmatched junction bases: 12.

The CDR3 spells CASSLGASTEAFF. CDR3 bases: TGCGCCAGCAGCTTGGGGGCCAGCACTGAAGCTTTCTTT. J is TRBJ1-1 and V is TRBV5-1; no clear D. V dropped 0 bases and J dropped 4 bases, with 7 bases sitting between them. The CDR3 totals 13 residues. The germline V gene encodes CDR1 SGHRS and CDR2 YFSETQ. The whole variable domain, filled in from reference TRBV5-1 and TRBJ1-1, reads KAGVTQTPRYLIKTRGQQVTLSCSPISGHRSVSWYQQTPGQGLQFLFEYFSETQRNKGNFPGRFSGRQFSNSRSEMNVSTLELGDSALYLCASSLGASTEAFFGQGTRLTVV.

This clone was seen only once. The CDR3 protein is CASSQEPGQGYEQYF. DNA for the CDR3: TGCGCCAGCAGCCAAGAACCGGGACAGGGTTACGAGCAGTACTTC. The chain has TRBV4-3 and TRBJ2-7; 9 bases are shared with TRBD1. The CDR3 totals 15 residues. Germline lookup yields CDR1 LGHNA and CDR2 YSLEER. The J segment lost 4 bases and the V segment lost 0 bases, leaving 4 bases of the junction unmatched.

This chain uses TRBV19 with TRBJ2-1; TRBD1 aligns across 7 bases. CDR3 length: 14 residues. V lost 1 base, J lost 14 bases, and 11 bases stayed unmatched. Germline CDR1 and CDR2: LNHDA and SQIVND (reference sequence). The CDR3 DNA sequence: TGTGCCAGTAGTATAGCCGCAGGGGGTTCTGAAGAGTTCTTC. It yields the protein CASSIAAGGSEEFF.

This clone was recorded once. V usage is TRBV9 and J usage is TRBJ1-2; D unclear. V was clipped by 0 bases and J by 2 bases, with 11 bases between them. The CDR3 runs 15 residues. Germline CDR1 SGDLS, CDR2 YYNGEE. The CDR3 reads CASSVAVNPNYGYTF. The CDR3 DNA reads TGTGCCAGCAGCGTAGCGGTTAACCCAAACTATGGCTACACCTTC.

The rearrangement links TRBV2 to TRBJ1-1, with no clear D. Trimming removed 4 bases from V and 4 bases from J, with 10 bases in between. Per germline, CDR1 SNHLY and CDR2 FYNNEI. The CDR3 totals 13 residues. Written as DNA, the CDR3 is TGTGCCAGCAGTGGTGACGGCGGCACTGAAGCTTTCTTT. This codes for CASSGDGGTEAFF.

The gene calls are TRBV19 and TRBJ2-7; 7 positions match TRBD1. The CDR3 consists of 15 residues. Per the germline V gene, CDR1 is LNHDA and CDR2 is SQIVND (reference sequence). After removal of 4 bases from V and 5 bases from J, the junction contained 11 bases not matched to a gene. CDR3 nucleotides: TGTGCCAGTAGTACCTTCCTGAGGACAGGCAACGAGCAGTACTTC. Translated: CASSTFLRTGNEQYF. Together with reference TRBV19 and TRBJ2-7, the CDR3 gives the full variable domain: DGGITQSPKYLFRKEGQNVTLSCEQNLNHDAMYWYRQDPGQGLRLIYYSQIVNDFQKGDIAEGYSVSREKKESFPLTVTSAQKNPTAFYLCASSTFLRTGNEQYFGPGTRLTVT.

The chain uses TRBV6-5 and TRBJ2-3; 12 nucleotides match TRBD2. Unmatched junction bases numbered 6, after V lost 7 bases and J lost 4 bases. There are 15 residues in the CDR3. Per germline, CDR1 MNHEY and CDR2 SVGAGI. The CDR3 nucleotides read TGTGCCAGCAATCCTAGCGGGGGGGCCTCAGATACGCAGTATTTT. Translating it yields CASNPSGGASDTQYF.

Of note for this clone: This CDR3 is also generated by other DNA sequences in the sample. In nucleotides, the CDR3 is TGTGCCAGCAGCGTAGGGAGGGGCGACTATGGCTACACCTTC. It codes for CASSVGRGDYGYTF. The V gene is TRBV9, the J gene TRBJ1-2; D might be TRBD1 (5 bases). This CDR3 spans 14 amino acids. V was clipped by 0 bases and J by 3 bases, with 9 bases between them. Germline V gene data show CDR1 as SGDLS and CDR2 as YYNGEE.

The chain combines TRBV5-4 with TRBJ2-3; 13 bases are shared with TRBD2. This CDR3 spans 16 amino acids. Trimming took 4 bases from V and 3 from J; bases not matched to a gene: 5. CDR1 and CDR2 (germline): SGHNT, YYREEE (reference sequence). DNA of the CDR3: TGTGCCAGCAGCACCCGGACTAGCGGGAGAACAGATACGCAGTATTTT. It specifies CASSTRTSGRTDTQYF.

The genes are TRBV7-3 and TRBJ1-1; D not resolved. Trimming cost V 0 bases and J 3 bases, with 8 bases left between them. This CDR3 contains 14 residues. Germline CDR1 SGHTA, CDR2 FQGTGA. The CDR3 DNA sequence: TGTGCCAGCAGCTTAACGGGCACGGACACTGAAGCTTTCTTT. Translating it yields CASSLTGTDTEAFF.

At least ten counts were recorded for this clone. The chain employs TRBV29-1 and TRBJ2-6, with 11 bases lining up with TRBD1. The CDR3 is 18 amino acids. Trimming removed 8 bases from V and 0 bases from J; junction bases left unmatched: 12. Germline V CDR1 and CDR2: SQVTM, ANQGSEA. The CDR3 DNA reads TGCAGCTACCTAGACGCCGGGACAGGGGGCTCTGGGGCCAACGTCCTGACTTTC. This encodes CSYLDAGTGGSGANVLTF.

The chain employs TRBV5-4 and TRBJ2-5, with 8 positions matching TRBD1. This CDR3 region has 13 residues. Germline trimming cut 2 bases from V and 5 bases from J; bases unmatched to any gene: 2. Germline V gene data show CDR1 as SGHNT and CDR2 as YYREEE (reference sequence). In DNA form, the CDR3 reads TGTGCCAGCAGCTTTCAGGGGGCCGAGACCCAGTACTTC. Translating gives CASSFQGAETQYF.

The V gene is TRBV7-9, the J gene TRBJ2-3; TRBD2 agrees at 8 bases. Per germline, CDR1 SEHNR and CDR2 FQNEAQ (reference sequence). The CDR3 is made up of 16 amino acids. The J segment lost 3 bases and the V segment lost 5 bases, leaving 10 bases of the junction unmatched. The CDR3, as DNA: TGTGCCAGCAGCCCTCGAACGGGAGGGGAGACAGATACGCAGTATTTT. Amino acid sequence: CASSPRTGGETDTQYF.

This chain uses TRBV13 with TRBJ2-5; a possible D gene is TRBD2 (6 bases). The length of the CDR3 is 15 residues. From germline, CDR1 is PRHDT and CDR2 FYEKMQ (reference sequence). Deletions cut 7 bases from V and 2 bases from J, with 17 bases between. In nucleotides, the CDR3 is TGTGCCAGCACCTCCACCCTAGCGACACAAGAGACCCAGTACTTC. Encoded protein: CASTSTLATQETQYF.